Listed below are T cell receptor beta chains from one sample, sequenced in a study of shared clonotypes between healthy human individuals. Some clones are missing from TCRdb's copy, which holds only in-frame ones; the method was immunoSEQ multiplex PCR. Of some 2.1 million clones listed, just under 95% are singletons. Sequencing was carried out using naive CD8+ T cells from PBMCs. Every receptor here comes from a man younger than 35 in good health. Some clones in this sample may be carry-over from other donors' samples. CDR3s include the opening cysteine and the closing phenylalanine or tryptophan. D genes are given only for firm matches. Size is stated for part of the rows, as once, few or many counts, or as a class when the clone is expanded.

clone_size,j_call,v_call,d_call,cdr3_nt,cdr3_aa
.,TRBJ1-1,TRBV28,.,TGTGCCAGCAGTCCAGTGGGGTTTGAAGCTTTCTTT,CASSPVGFEAFF
.,TRBJ2-5,TRBV28,TRBD1,TGTGCCAGCCGATTGACGGACAGGGGGATGGAGACCCAGTACTTC,CASRLTDRGMETQYF
once,TRBJ1-2,TRBV25-1,.,TGTGCCAGCAGTGCGTATGAGGGCGGGGCGGGCTACACCTTC,CASSAYEGGAGYTF
.,TRBJ2-7,TRBV5-4,TRBD1,TGTGCCAGCAGCTGGCCGGACAGGGGGCGGGAGCAGTACTTC,CASSWPDRGREQYF
.,TRBJ2-2,TRBV6-5,.,TGTGCCAGCAGTTCCCCCCGGGGTCAAGTCACCGGGGAGCTGTTTTTT,CASSSPRGQVTGELFF
few,TRBJ1-2,TRBV7-9,.,TGTGCCAGCAGCCCGCTGGTTGGATCTCACTATGGCTACACCTTC,CASSPLVGSHYGYTF
.,TRBJ2-7,TRBV10-3,TRBD1,TGTGCCATCAGGGGGGACAGAGAATACGAGCAGTACTTC,CAIRGDREYEQYF
few,TRBJ1-1,TRBV27,.,TGTGCCAGCAGTTTTTCTGCGGCCACGGAAGCTTTCTTT,CASSFSAATEAFF
.,TRBJ2-7,TRBV27,TRBD2,TGTGCCATTGGACTAGCGTCCTACGAGCAGTACTTC,CAIGLASYEQYF
.,TRBJ2-7,TRBV28,.,TGTGCCAGCAGTTTACTGGGTGGATACGAGCAGTACTTC,CASSLLGGYEQYF
.,TRBJ2-5,TRBV28,TRBD2,TGTGCCAGCAGTCCCCCTAGCGGGAGCAGGTGGGAGACCCAGTACTTC,CASSPPSGSRWETQYF
.,TRBJ2-5,TRBV5-1,TRBD1,TGCGCCAGCAGCCCCTACCGGGACAGTTTCCAAGAGACCCAGTACTTC,CASSPYRDSFQETQYF
.,TRBJ2-6,TRBV14,TRBD1,TGTGCCAGCAGCCTCAGGGGGCGCCCTGGGGCCAACGTCCTGACTTTC,CASSLRGRPGANVLTF
.,TRBJ2-2,TRBV19,.,TGTGCCAGTAGCGGACTACAGGGTACGGAGGTGAACACCGGGGAGCTGTTTTTT,CASSGLQGTEVNTGELFF
.,TRBJ2-7,TRBV4-1,.,TGCGCCAGCAGCCAGATCCTTTCGGACTACGAGCAGTACTTC,CASSQILSDYEQYF
.,TRBJ2-1,TRBV19,.,TGTGCCAGTAGTATGTGGGGAGCAGGATATGAGCAGTTCTTC,CASSMWGAGYEQFF
.,TRBJ2-1,TRBV29-1,.,TGCAGCGTTGAATGGGACCGTACCTACAATGAGCAGTTCTTC,CSVEWDRTYNEQFF
.,TRBJ1-1,TRBV4-1,TRBD1,TGCGCCAGCAGCCACGGGACAGGGCGGTCCAGGACTGAAGCTTTCTTT,CASSHGTGRSRTEAFF
.,TRBJ2-5,TRBV27,TRBD1,TGTGCCAGCAGTTCCGGGACAGGGGTATGGGAGACCCAGTACTTC,CASSSGTGVWETQYF
.,TRBJ2-7,TRBV9,.,TGTGCCAGCAGCGTAAGTGTGACCCCCAGCTCCTACGAGCAGTACTTC,CASSVSVTPSSYEQYF
once,TRBJ2-6,TRBV19,TRBD1,TGTGCCAGTATGGCCCGGTGGGACAGTCTTGCGGGGGCCAACGTCCTGACTTTC,CASMARWDSLAGANVLTF
.,TRBJ2-3,TRBV7-9,.,TGTGCCAGCAGTAGGTTTGGGGGAATCAGTTCAGATACGCAGTATTTT,CASSRFGGISSDTQYF
once,TRBJ2-7,TRBV7-9,.,TGTGCCAGCAGCTTACCACAAGCCTACGAGCAGTACTTC,CASSLPQAYEQYF
once,TRBJ2-1,TRBV5-5,TRBD2,TGTGCCAGCAGCTTAGGAGGATCGGGAGGTGAGCAGTTCTTC,CASSLGGSGGEQFF
.,TRBJ2-7,TRBV9,.,TGTGCCAGCAGCGCCGGGACTTCCACCTACGAGCAGTACTTC,CASSAGTSTYEQYF
once,TRBJ2-7,TRBV18,.,TGTGCCAGCTCACCACGGGACCGAGCCTACGAGCAGTACTTC,CASSPRDRAYEQYF
.,TRBJ2-2,TRBV28,.,TGTGCCAGCAGGAAACCCAGTAGATCTTCCGGGGAGCTGTTTTTT,CASRKPSRSSGELFF
.,TRBJ1-4,TRBV5-6,.,TGTGCCAGCAGCTTACAGGAAGCAACTAATGAAAAACTGTTTTTT,CASSLQEATNEKLFF
once,TRBJ2-7,TRBV7-8,.,TGTGCCAGCAGCTTAGTATGGAGCTCCTACGAGCAGTACTTC,CASSLVWSSYEQYF
.,TRBJ2-7,TRBV27,.,TGTGCCAGCAGTTTCACGGGCTACGAGCAGTACTTC,CASSFTGYEQYF
.,TRBJ2-7,TRBV7-9,.,TGTGCCAGCAGCTCCTCGAGGGCCGAGCAGTACTTC,CASSSSRAEQYF
.,TRBJ2-1,TRBV6-6,.,TGTGCCAGCAGTTTACTGGCCCCCACGGCCTACAATGAGCAGTTCTTC,CASSLLAPTAYNEQFF
.,TRBJ2-1,TRBV6-5,.,TGTGCCAGCAGTGCACGTGGGGGGTCATACAATGAGCAGTTCTTC,CASSARGGSYNEQFF
.,TRBJ2-7,TRBV11-2,TRBD2,TGTGCCAGCAGCTTGTCTAGCGGGAGGGCCAGGTACGAGCAGTACTTC,CASSLSSGRARYEQYF
.,TRBJ1-4,TRBV19,.,TGTGCCAGTAGTATCGGGAACAGCCTTAATGAAAAACTGTTTTTT,CASSIGNSLNEKLFF
.,TRBJ1-1,TRBV7-2,.,TGTGCCAGCAGCTTAGTGGGGCGCACTGAAGCTTTCTTT,CASSLVGRTEAFF
.,TRBJ1-2,TRBV16,.,TGTGCCAGCAGCGGGGCGCTCCGGGACTATGGCTACACCTTC,CASSGALRDYGYTF
.,TRBJ2-7,TRBV5-6,.,TGTGCCAGCAGCCCCTGGGACCCCCCCTACGAGCAGTACTTC,CASSPWDPPYEQYF
.,TRBJ1-2,TRBV27,.,TGTGCCAGCAGTTTAGGGCCCGCGGGTTACTATGGCTACACCTTC,CASSLGPAGYYGYTF
.,TRBJ1-1,TRBV7-9,.,TGTGCCAGCAGCTTAGTACATACGAACACTGAAGCTTTCTTT,CASSLVHTNTEAFF
.,TRBJ2-1,TRBV27,.,TGTGCCAGCAGTTTATCGATAGGGGTGATTCTCTATGAGCAGTTCTTC,CASSLSIGVILYEQFF
.,TRBJ2-1,TRBV28,.,TGTGCCAGCAGTTTTAGGCTAGACCCGCGGGAGCAGTTCTTC,CASSFRLDPREQFF
.,TRBJ1-4,TRBV7-6,.,TGTGCCAGCAGCTTAGTTGGCCAAGAACCTCATAATGAAAAACTGTTTTTT,CASSLVGQEPHNEKLFF
.,TRBJ1-5,TRBV7-2,.,TGTGCCAGCAGCTTAGGGGTGGGTCAGCCCCAGCATTTT,CASSLGVGQPQHF
.,TRBJ2-2,TRBV27,.,TGTGCCAGCAGTCTTACCCGCGTCCCCGGGGAGCTGTTTTTT,CASSLTRVPGELFF